The next 15 T cell receptor beta chains were all read from a single sample in a study of T cell repertoires in cytomegalovirus infection. TCRdb used MiXCR to reprocess the reads, holding one entry per CDR3 protein. The table lists over 450,000 distinct CDR3 sequences, 11% of them singletons, with roughly 10% in the top ten. Material for sequencing was PBMCs. Every receptor here comes from a human donor in good health (CMV status not recorded). Some clones in this sample may be carry-over from other donors' samples.

The CDR3, as DNA: TGCAGTGCGAGGAGCGTGTCGGGGTACGAGCAGTACTTC. It specifies CSARSVSGYEQYF. The rearrangement joins TRBV20-1 to TRBJ2-7; D possibly corresponds to TRBD2 (5 bases). Germline lookup yields CDR1 DFQATT and CDR2 SNEGSKA (reference sequence). The CDR3 is 13 amino acids. Between the trimmed V and J ends, which lost 6 bases and 4 bases, there was a span of 16 bases.

This clonotype was observed at least ten times. The chain joins TRBV27 to TRBJ2-2; TRBD1 matches at 10 bases. With 5 bases clipped from V and 3 bases from J, the junction kept 0 bases outside the gene matches. The CDR3 totals 14 residues. Germline V gene sequence: CDR1 MNHEY, CDR2 SMNVEV (reference sequence). Here the CDR3 DNA reads TGTGCCAGCAGTGGACAGGGGGACACCGGGGAGCTGTTTTTT. Encoded protein: CASSGQGDTGELFF.

This clonotype was observed at least ten times. The chain carries TRBV5-8 and TRBJ1-6, with D possibly being TRBD1 (5 bases). The germline CDR1 and CDR2 sequences are SGHTS and YDEGEE. V was cut by 4 bases and J by 8 bases, with 22 bases left in between. The CDR3 extends over 17 amino acids. CDR3 nucleotide sequence: TGTGCCAGCAGCGCGCACCACTCAGACAGAGAGTATTCACCCCTCCACTTT. It is translated as CASSAHHSDREYSPLHF.

This chain joins TRBV9 and TRBJ2-7; tentatively, D is TRBD2 (6 bases). This CDR3 contains 14 residues. Per the germline V gene, CDR1 is SGDLS and CDR2 is YYNGEE. Trimming shortened V by 3 bases and J by 6 bases, and 16 bases separated the two germline ends. Written as DNA, the CDR3 is TGTGCCAGCAGCGAAGGGACTGCCGCGGGCGAGCAGTACTTC. Encoded protein: CASSEGTAAGEQYF.

At least ten counts were recorded for this clonotype. CDR3 amino acids: CASSLGGENYGYTF. CDR3 bases: TGTGCCAGCAGTTTAGGCGGTGAGAACTATGGCTACACCTTC. The rearrangement joins TRBV28 to TRBJ1-2; D remains unclear. V was cut by 2 bases and J by 2 bases, with 9 bases left in between. CDR3 length: 14 residues. Germline assignment: CDR1 MDHEN and CDR2 SYDVKM.

This clonotype was counted only a few times. The chain has TRBV27 and TRBJ1-2; 8 bases are shared with TRBD1. Germline V CDR1 and CDR2: MNHEY, SMNVEV (reference sequence). This CDR3 is built from 15 residues. Trimming took 4 bases from V and 0 from J; bases not matched to a gene: 4. The CDR3 DNA follows: TGTGCCAGCAGTTCGGTCAGGGGGCCTAACTATGGCTACACCTTC. Translated: CASSSVRGPNYGYTF.

This clonotype came up many times. The chain joins TRBV2 to TRBJ2-5; possibly TRBD1 or TRBD2 for D (5 bases each). Germline CDR1 and CDR2: SNHLY and FYNNEI. The CDR3 has 13 amino acids. Trimming removed 10 bases from V and 2 bases from J, with 14 bases in between. CDR3 in amino acids: CAKTPGLQETQYF. The CDR3 DNA follows: TGTGCCAAGACCCCGGGGCTACAAGAGACCCAGTACTTC.

At least ten counts were recorded for this clonotype. The chain combines TRBV18 with TRBJ2-5; D not resolved. V was trimmed by 8 bases and J by 2 bases, leaving 15 bases between them. Germline-derived CDR1 and CDR2 are KGHSH and LQKENI. The CDR3 is 14 amino acids. This chain's CDR3 is CASSPPGQQETQYF. Here the CDR3 DNA reads TGTGCCAGCAGCCCCCCCGGTCAACAAGAGACCCAGTACTTC.

Comments on this clonotype: A much larger clone is a single base away; this may be a read error. This rearrangement joins TRBV12-3 or TRBV12-4 to TRBJ1-4, with D maybe TRBD1 (6 bases). The CDR3 length is 14 residues. V was clipped by 10 bases and J by 4 bases, with 16 bases between them. The CDR3 region has the DNA TGTGCCACCAGCCAACAGGGAGGTAATGAAAAACTGTTTTTT. It encodes CATSQQGGNEKLFF.

This clonotype was recorded many times. The chain has TRBV7-8 and TRBJ2-3; possible D gene TRBD2, 5 bases. Trimming stripped 3 bases from V and 0 bases from J, with 16 bases between. CDR1 and CDR2 from the germline V gene are SGHVS and FQNEAQ. This CDR3 is built from 17 residues. Here the CDR3 reads CASSLPRAESSTDTQYF. CDR3 bases: TGTGCCAGCAGCTTGCCACGAGCGGAATCTAGCACAGATACGCAGTATTTT.

This clonotype has a count of ten or more. The V gene is TRBV7-2, the J gene TRBJ2-3; D might be TRBD1 (6 bases). Germline V gives CDR1 SGHTA, CDR2 FQGNSA. The CDR3 runs to 16 residues. V lost 1 base and J 5 bases, leaving 16 bases between the germline ends. CDR3 residues: CASSLDVGGYLDTQYF. The CDR3 region has the DNA TGTGCCAGCAGCTTAGATGTAGGGGGTTACCTAGATACGCAGTATTTT.

This clonotype was counted many times. The chain has TRBV29-1 and TRBJ2-1; D is undetermined. Germline V CDR1 and CDR2: SQVTM, ANQGSEA. The CDR3 sequence is 10 residues long. V was pared by 4 bases and J by 7 bases, with 5 bases between. CDR3 bases: TGCAGCGTTGCTGGGAATGAGCAGTTCTTC. This sequence encodes CSVAGNEQFF.

This clonotype was observed many times. This chain connects TRBV7-3 to TRBJ2-2; weak D call: TRBD1 (6 bases). V was clipped by 5 bases and J by 4 bases, with 14 bases between them. The CDR3 has 15 amino acids. Germline V lookup: CDR1 SGHTA, CDR2 FQGTGA. The CDR3 region is CASSRRQGPTGELFF. DNA for the CDR3: TGTGCCAGCAGCCGTAGGCAGGGGCCCACCGGGGAGCTGTTTTTT.

Details on this clonotype: A much bigger clone sits one base away, suggesting this may be a read error. The chain recombines TRBV11-2 with TRBJ2-7, with TRBD2 identical over 7 bases. Losses at the gene ends were 1 base for V and 3 bases for J; bases not matched to a gene: 15. From germline, CDR1 is SGHAT and CDR2 FQNNGV. The CDR3 has 18 amino acids. CDR3 coding DNA: TGTGCCAGCAGCTTAGGGGAGGGGTTGTGCGCTAGGAGCTACGAGCAGTACTTC. Its translation is CASSLGEGLCARSYEQYF.

With respect to this clonotype: This could be a read error, since a much larger clone is one nucleotide away. The rearrangement joins TRBV28 to TRBJ2-4; 10 positions agree with TRBD2. Germline lookup yields CDR1 MDHEN and CDR2 SYDVKM. The CDR3 sequence is 17 residues long. The trim removed 8 bases at V and 0 bases at J, leaving 10 bases unmatched. CDR3 DNA: TGTGCCAGCGTGCCTAGCGGGAGTTCTGGAGCCAAAAACATTCAGTACTTC. It translates to CASVPSGSSGAKNIQYF.